Many counts were recorded for the clone carrying this T cell receptor beta chain. Its antigen is currently unknown. Time point in this sample: persistent/refractory GD, antithyroid drugs over 5 years with positive TRAb. Extracted RNA from PBMCs served as the source of the TCR library. From germline, CDR1 is MNHNS and CDR2 SASEGT. The V and J ends lost 0 bases and 1 base respectively, with 3 bases between them. The length of the CDR3 is 13 residues. The source of the sample is a study of regulatory T cells in long-lasting Graves disease. Study-wide points: TRBV28 was favored in persistent disease, as were TRBJ1-2 and TRBJ2-5. Results may be inaccurate due to the small sample size.

According to the study, TCR beta libraries were built with iRepertoire HTBI primers and CDR3-region Arm-PCR. TCRdb reprocessed the multiplex PCR reads via MiXCR and lists one record per CDR3 protein. Seen here are hundreds of thousands of distinct CDR3 sequences, approximately 23% observed once, and the top ten hold around 14%. This sequence originates from a female donor with Graves disease. The chain recombines TRBV6-1 with TRBJ1-2, with no clear D. The source material was peripheral blood mononuclear cells (PBMCs), sampled when the disease was refractory, from a patient treated with antithyroid drugs. As DNA, the CDR3 is TGTGCCAGCAGTGAAGCACATAACTATGGCTACACCTTC. This sequence encodes CASSEAHNYGYTF.